The clone carrying this T cell receptor beta chain has just one count. The target antigen is unknown. A second PCR of about 7 to 12 cycles used a sample-barcoded 5' primer and a J-beta primer mix. TCRdb redid the calling of the 5' RACE reads with MiXCR, one entry per CDR3 protein. The data hold around 650,000 distinct CDR3 sequences, with approximately 40% observed a single time. The data originate from a study of blood T cells in healthy people across ages. General study results and limits: Long-lived donors had more naive CD4+ cells and higher diversity than aged donors.

Germline trimming cut 3 bases from V and 4 bases from J; bases unmatched to any gene: 12. Per germline, CDR1 DFQATT and CDR2 SNEGSKA (reference sequence). The CDR3 contains 15 residues. Every donor contributed around 10 milliliters of peripheral blood by blood draw. At least 6.5 million PBMCs were isolated per sample. The sample was blood. The receptor was derived from a man of 80 years or more in good health. The chain uses TRBV20-1 and TRBJ2-7; 7 bases are shared with TRBD1. CDR3 region: CSARVRGRQFYEQYF. Here the CDR3 DNA reads TGCAGTGCTAGGGTAAGGGGGCGGCAGTTTTACGAGCAGTACTTC.